The 16 T cell receptor beta chains reported below all come from one sample, sequenced in a study of blood T cells in healthy people across ages. It was with a sample-barcoded 5' primer and a J-beta primer mix that a second PCR of roughly 7 to 11 cycles was run. TCRdb called the 5' RACE reads again in MiXCR, with one record for every CDR3 protein. The table lists about 800,000 distinct CDR3 sequences, around 25% of them singletons. The sample was also reused in another study, on T cells of mothers and their children.

Input material: blood. Receptor source: a boy between 10 and 17 years old in good health.

The table lists this clonotype with a few counts. This chain connects TRBV20-1 to TRBJ1-5, with a possible D match to TRBD1 (6 bases). Germline CDR1 DFQATT, CDR2 SNEGSKA (reference sequence). This CDR3 is 14 amino acids long. Trimming shortened V by 5 bases and J by 6 bases, and 17 bases separated the two germline ends. CDR3 nucleotide sequence: TGCAGTGCTTTAACCCTACAGGGCCGTCAGCCCCAGCATTTT. This sequence encodes CSALTLQGRQPQHF.

Concerning this clonotype: This may come from a read error, since a much larger clone is one base off. The J gene is TRBJ2-3, the V gene TRBV7-9; perhaps TRBD1 as D (6 bases). CDR1 SEHNR and CDR2 FQNEAQ come from the germline V gene (reference sequence). Trimming left V 4 bases short and J 4 bases short, with 9 bases between. The CDR3 consists of 13 residues. The CDR3 spells CASSSGQPDTQYF. The CDR3 bases are TGTGCCAGCAGCTCCGGACAGCCAGATACGCAGTATTTT. The full variable domain, completed using reference TRBV7-9 and TRBJ2-3, is DTGVSQNPRHKITKRGQNVTFRCDPISEHNRLYWYRQTLGQGPEFLTYFQNEAQLEKSRLLSDRFSAERPKGSFSTLEIQRTEQGDSAMYLCASSSGQPDTQYFGPGTRLTVL.

The chain joins TRBV11-2 to TRBJ2-1; TRBD2 aligns across 12 bases. Germline V gene lookup returns CDR1 SGHAT and CDR2 FQNNGV. The CDR3 has 21 amino acids. V lost 4 bases, J lost 4 bases, and 20 bases stayed unmatched. The CDR3, as DNA: TGTGCCAGCAGCTCCGGCGTCGCGGGACTAGCGGGCGAGCGGAGGTACAATGAGCAGTTCTTC. This gives the protein CASSSGVAGLAGERRYNEQFF.

The CDR3 here is CASGSTAGANVLTF. The DNA of the CDR3 is TGTGCCAGCGGATCTACAGCTGGGGCCAACGTCCTGACTTTC. The chain has TRBV6-1 and TRBJ2-6; no firm D call. The CDR3 sequence is 14 residues long. V dropped 8 bases and J dropped 2 bases, with 10 bases sitting between them. Germline CDR1 MNHNS, CDR2 SASEGT.

Only a few counts were recorded for this clonotype. The rearrangement joins TRBV28 to TRBJ2-5; 10 nucleotides align to TRBD1. CDR1 MDHEN and CDR2 SYDVKM come from the germline V gene. There are 15 residues in the CDR3. The trim removed 6 bases at V and 5 bases at J, leaving 9 bases unmatched. CDR3 sequence (DNA): TGTGCCAGCAGCACACCGGGACAGGGGATTGAGACCCAGTACTTC. Protein: CASSTPGQGIETQYF.

This clonotype was observed a few times. J is TRBJ2-1 and V is TRBV28; D gene uncertain. Germline CDR1 and CDR2: MDHEN and SYDVKM. CDR3 length equals 16 residues. Trimming removed 5 bases from V and 0 bases from J, with 14 bases in between. The CDR3 here is CASSNPWVGSYNEQFF. CDR3 sequence (DNA): TGTGCCAGCAGTAACCCGTGGGTCGGCTCCTACAATGAGCAGTTCTTC.

V gene TRBV10-3 combines with J gene TRBJ1-2; D is uncertain. V was shortened by 10 bases and J by 3 bases, with 18 bases between the two germline ends. This CDR3 contains 14 residues. Germline-derived CDR1 and CDR2 are ENHRY and SYGVKD. The CDR3 loop reads CATTPARIDYGYTF. The CDR3 DNA reads TGTGCCACCACTCCGGCGAGGATAGACTATGGCTACACCTTC.

This sequence joins TRBV27 and TRBJ2-1; D might be TRBD1 or TRBD2, each matching 5 bases. The CDR3 loop spans 13 amino acids. Germline V gene sequence: CDR1 MNHEY, CDR2 SMNVEV (reference sequence). The ends were cut back, 0 bases at V and 9 bases at J, with 9 bases in the middle. The CDR3 region has the DNA TGTGCCAGCAGTTTATCGACGGGGCTTGAGCAGTTCTTC. Translation: CASSLSTGLEQFF.

J is TRBJ2-1 and V is TRBV7-6; D gene ambiguous. Germline-derived CDR1 and CDR2 are SGHVS and FNYEAQ. V gave up 1 base and J gave up 0 bases, with 10 bases separating them. The CDR3 sequence is 16 residues long. The CDR3 region has the DNA TGTGCCAGCAGCTTAGGACCGGTAAGCTCCTACAATGAGCAGTTCTTC. Its translation is CASSLGPVSSYNEQFF.

This rearrangement joins TRBV28 to TRBJ2-6, with 9 bases matching TRBD1. Per germline, CDR1 MDHEN and CDR2 SYDVKM. Trimming cost V 9 bases and J 0 bases; bases outside gene matches: 9. The CDR3 is made up of 17 amino acids. The CDR3: CASFRGTGRSGANVLTF. The CDR3 DNA reads TGTGCCAGTTTCCGCGGGACAGGGCGCTCTGGGGCCAACGTCCTGACTTTC.

This chain links TRBV15 with TRBJ2-7, with a tentative D call TRBD1 (5 bases). The length of the CDR3 is 13 residues. Germline V gives CDR1 LNHNV, CDR2 YYDKDF (reference sequence). V lost 3 bases and J 6 bases, leaving 12 bases between the germline ends. CDR3 sequence (DNA): TGTGCCACCAGCAGGACCGACAGAGGCGAGCAGTACTTC. Translating it yields CATSRTDRGEQYF.

Only one count was recorded for this clonotype. The chain combines TRBV5-4 with TRBJ1-1; D call uncertain. Trimming shortened V by 0 bases and J by 0 bases, and 12 bases separated the two germline ends. The CDR3 has 16 residues. Germline-derived CDR1 and CDR2 are SGHNT and YYREEE (reference sequence). CDR3 nucleotide sequence: TGTGCCAGCAGCTTGGGGCATACCAACTTGAACACTGAAGCTTTCTTT. As protein: CASSLGHTNLNTEAFF.

With respect to this clonotype: Germline and junction disagree at one end, which may indicate a read error. This chain joins TRBV27 and TRBJ2-5; the match to TRBD2 covers 7 bases. The CDR3 covers 15 residues. The germline gives CDR1 MNHEY, CDR2 SMNVEV (reference sequence). The CDR3, as DNA: TGTGCCAGCAATTTAGGGGCGGGAGTCCAAGAGACCCAGTACTTC. This translates into CASNLGAGVQETQYF.

This clonotype turned up a few times. This chain uses TRBV29-1 with TRBJ2-2, with D perhaps matching TRBD1 or TRBD2 (5 bases each). Trimming took off 6 bases at V and 0 bases at J, with 14 bases between the two ends. The CDR3 has 15 amino acids. Germline lookup yields CDR1 SQVTM and CDR2 ANQGSEA. The CDR3 region has the DNA TGCAGCGTGGCCCGGGACGGCTCGAACACCGGGGAGCTGTTTTTT. Translated: CSVARDGSNTGELFF.

This sequence joins TRBV6-5 and TRBJ1-2; D may be TRBD1 (5 bases). The CDR3 loop spans 14 amino acids. The V gene's germline CDR1 is MNHEY and CDR2 SVGAGI. V was trimmed by 5 bases and J by 8 bases, leaving 18 bases between them. CDR3 nucleotides: TGTGCCAGCAGTCCGGGACTACTTCTTTGGGGCTACACCTTC. Translation gives CASSPGLLLWGYTF.

The chain links TRBV2 to TRBJ1-5, with D perhaps matching TRBD1 (6 bases). The CDR3 is 16 residues long. The germline gives CDR1 SNHLY, CDR2 FYNNEI. V shed 2 bases and J shed 2 bases, with 13 bases lying between them. The CDR3 coding sequence is TGTGCCAGCAGTGAATCGGAACAGGGTGGCAATCAGCCCCAGCATTTT. Amino acids: CASSESEQGGNQPQHF.